This TCR beta chain is drawn from a study of CD8 T cells in ankylosing spondylitis. Findings and limits, study-wide: The disease-linked clones had a CD8+ phenotype and low blood frequencies. Significantly higher representation of disease-linked clones was reported for matched ankylosing spondylitis synovial fluid. Some motif variants had been reported before (in reactive arthritis synovial fluid and blood).

V dropped 3 bases and J dropped 2; count of bases not matched to a gene: 7. From germline, CDR1 is LNHNV and CDR2 YYDKDF (reference sequence). The CDR3 has 16 residues. This clonotype was counted many times. Its specificity is not known. Quantitative molecular-barcoded 5'-RACE generated the TCR beta libraries. Using its own MiXCR run on the 5' RACE reads, TCRdb lists one record per CDR3 protein. The data contain 150,000 to 200,000 distinct CDR3 sequences, 10% to 15% of them singletons. The sequencing sample was made of blood, either unsorted or a sorted T cell fraction (not recorded which). This TCR derives from a female donor with ankylosing spondylitis or in good health (not recorded which). V is TRBV15 and J is TRBJ1-2, with 9 bases identical to TRBD1. Written as DNA, the CDR3 is TGTGCCACCAGCAGTCCATGGGGACAGGGCAACTATGGCTACACCTTC. Translated: CATSSPWGQGNYGYTF.